The present TCR beta chain was sequenced within a study of cytomegalovirus exposure and HLA in healthy donors (dated by TCRdb to about 2017). Background on the whole study: An earlier analysis of more than 550 of the donors reported roughly 300 Gb of sequence data and 95 million to 130 million unique TCR beta sequences obtained from around 170 million T cells. Roughly 300 gigabases of sequencing data and 70 million to 100 million unique TCR sequences were included in an early release covering around 650 HLA-typed donors. Among the roughly 400 genotyped donors, around 81% belonged to the genetic ancestry cluster associated with self-reported Caucasian donors. The study aimed to test whether signatures of past pathogen exposure could be identified by cataloging public T cell receptors. The study profiled the T cell repertoires of 500 to 800 subjects by immunosequencing and related them to cytomegalovirus serostatus. In addition to the first cohort of 500 to 850 subjects, a separate validation cohort of 130 or so different subjects was used. To predict cytomegalovirus infection status, the study combined high-throughput TCR immunosequencing, statistical association of individual TCRs with disease status, and machine learning. A later analysis re-examined previously published TCR beta repertoires from several hundred donors and added high-resolution HLA genotyping to investigate patterns of TCR occurrence. The later analysis used no new phenotypic data to find candidate immune exposures, relying instead on TCR beta sequences and their occurrence across donors. An earlier analysis of several hundred of the donors used high-throughput TCR beta sequencing to judge whether each TCR beta V gene segment behaved as functional or pseudogenic. Donor age, sex, ethnicity and CMV serostatus were compiled together with the repertoire data. A later genetic analysis used genome-wide SNP genotypes for about 60% of the roughly 700 donors, treating that subset as a discovery cohort. All discovery cohort repertoires had been generated using a single sequencing platform. HLA typing covered class I and class II loci at four-digit resolution. Typing coverage differed by locus: A, B, C, DRB1 and DQB1 were typed in about 629-630 donors, DQA1 in about 560, DPA1 in some 610, and DPB1 in 472. Four to six DR-DQ haplotypes were handled as single units for association and clustering, since linkage in the cohort was strong. Among about 400 genotyped donors of the cohort, an average of about 240,000 unique TCR beta nucleotide sequences was sequenced per donor, of which about 18% were non-productive.

Beyond this particular receptor, the publication reports: When HLA alleles, especially DR and DQ, strongly co-occurred, TCR associations were difficult to assign to individual alleles. Linkage disequilibrium might explain the correlated functional status among segregating V segments, but an unknown experimental factor could not be excluded. Several of the top co-occurrence clusters appeared to be linked to parvovirus B19, influenza, CMV and Epstein-Barr virus, according to a later analysis. Because HLA typing was missing for some donors at each locus, association tests included only the typed subset. In a later analysis, about 16,000 TCR beta sequences were associated with specific HLA alleles at a false discovery rate of 0.05. In a later analysis, the rate of TCR association differed among HLA loci, with DRB1 alleles having the most associated TCRs and HLA-C alleles having the fewest. According to the authors, the approach could potentially be generalized to other disease states and immunological phenotypes. A further reported finding was that TCR beta sequences accurately predicted the HLA-A and HLA-B alleles for most subjects in the first cohort. Roughly uniform sequencing depth across donors was assumed in presence/absence analyses, although this assumption may not hold. In a later genetic analysis, fewer N-insertions in productive TCRs were reported among donors in an Asian-associated ancestry cluster than the roughly 700-donor mean. An association between a missense DCLRE1C variant and V-gene and J-gene trimming of TCR beta chains was found in a later genetic analysis and replicated in an independent cohort. In both the original and validation cohorts, the classifier was reported to diagnose cytomegalovirus status with high specificity and sensitivity. In a later analysis, HLA-associated TCR beta chains were found to be more clonally expanded and to have lower generation probabilities than equally common non-associated chains. A total of fewer than 200 TCR beta chains were listed by the study as associated with cytomegalovirus. Because counts were too low, some 16 rarely observed V segments, including chromosome 9 orphons, were excluded from the earlier analysis of 500 to 700 of the donors. An earlier analysis of approximately 540 of the donors showed that most TCR beta V segments appeared in productive rearrangements either about 90% or about 30% of the time, which broadly matched IMGT annotations. In vitro tests confirmed that a few of the cytomegalovirus-associated TCR beta chains recognize cytomegalovirus antigens. Most CMV-associated TCR beta chains appeared to be HLA-restricted in a later analysis, and the HLA associations seemed to be driven largely by CMV exposure. The sequencing pipeline was judged likely to have produced a cluster of highly shared sequence variants as a technical artifact. Most TCR sequences were observed very rarely across donors, whereas some public TCRs were present in many individuals. The cohort was sequenced for TCR beta chains only, and without alpha or paired-chain data the features that could be detected were limited. Because the 87-base-pair reads could not distinguish some IMGT-functional V segments, including TRBV6-2 and TRBV6-3, those segments were excluded. The only immune exposure information available for the cohort was CMV serostatus.

The library relied on the immunoSEQ multiplex PCR assay. A mixture of 60 forward primers for TCR Vbeta segments and 13 reverse primers for TCR Jbeta segments was used in the multiplex PCR. Amplification of the CDR3 region of rearranged TCR beta genes was performed with a multiplex PCR assay on genomic DNA. The amplified TCR beta libraries were sequenced on the Illumina HiSeq System as 87-base-pair reads. On the authors' methods: A later analysis counted 65 million to 90 million unique TCR beta chains across the 500 to 850 repertoires, and some 12 million of these chains were shared by at least two donors. Raw reads were error-corrected and collapsed into unique sequences by a nearest-neighbor algorithm in which closely related sequences were merged to remove PCR and sequencing errors. V, D and J gene segments were assigned by aligning CDR3 sequences to IMGT reference sequences. For a sequence to be retained, a match of at least six nucleotides was required to both a V gene segment and a J gene segment. A rearrangement was called productive if the CDR3 had no stop codons and remained in frame with V and J, and every other rearrangement was called non-productive. Following IMGT convention, CDR3 was defined as the stretch from the second conserved V-encoded cysteine to the conserved J-encoded phenylalanine. Sequences without an unambiguous match to a single V gene segment were excluded from the earlier analysis of approximately 600 of the donors. An earlier analysis of several hundred of the donors called V segments functional above 56.7% productive rearrangements and segregating when the between-donor standard deviation exceeded 5%. To diagnose cytomegalovirus status from the catalog of TCR beta chain sequences, a statistical classification framework was built. V and J gene assignment, in a later analysis, came from comparing TCR nucleotide sequences with IMGT/GENE-DB human TR gene sequences. Using the TCRdist pipeline, a later analysis assigned CDR3 sequences along with most-parsimonious VDJ recombination scenarios. In a later analysis, every TCR beta chain was defined by the combination of its CDR3 amino acid sequence and its V-gene family, and reads without a unique V-gene family were dropped. A later analysis removed 550 to 650 highly shared, low-generation-probability nucleotide sequences to deal with suspected cross-contamination and a sequencing artifact. In a later analysis, a clonal expansion index for each public chain was calculated from normalized within-repertoire ranks of inferred template counts. Generation probabilities in a later analysis came from a VDJ recombination model fitted to out-of-frame rearrangements, and those results were checked against IGoR. In a later analysis, TCR-TCR, TCR-HLA and TCR-CMV co-occurrence was scored with hypergeometric tests, and a repertoire-size bias correction was applied to TCR pairs. A later analysis estimated false discovery rates by permuting HLA or CMV assignments 20 times. In a later analysis, co-occurring TCRs were grouped using DBSCAN, and TCRdist sequence similarity was added for clustering within HLA-allele-positive subsets. For co-occurrence clustering, repertoires with fewer than 30,000 or more than 120,000 public chains were excluded, along with roughly 5 repertoires with anomalous nucleotide sharing. TCRdb obtained this table from immuneACCESS and retained in-frame rearrangements with V and J assigned. These tables miss some clones; where compared with another copy, unresolved V genes account for less than half of the shortfall, and the remainder is unexplained. That table furnishes V, J and clone size, whereas the DNA furnished D and trimming. This sample is represented by 95,000 to 150,000 clones; around 65% of them were singletons. The top ten constitute 1.5% of the sample.

The CDR3 spans 18 residues, from the cysteine through the phenylalanine. Only the CDR3 region is kept as DNA, spanning 54 bases read in frame from base 1. Sequences LNHDA (CDR1) and SQIVND (CDR2) are obtained from the germline V gene (reference sequence). The V end gives up 9 bases and the J end 1 base, leaving 17 bases in the junction not matched to a gene. Only a few counts were recorded for this clone. Its antigen remains unidentified. No base-level quality is on record; no much larger clone is a single base apart. In total, fewer than 750 healthy bone marrow donors made up the cohort. All cohort members were sampled while nominally healthy, although unrecorded immune exposures were likely present. The donor was CMV seronegative and was included in the group of several hundred seronegative cohort members. Each donor provided a peripheral blood sample, and peripheral blood mononuclear cells were used for TCR beta sequencing. The Qiagen DNeasy Blood Extraction Kit was used to extract genomic DNA from the blood cell samples.

This TCR came from a man younger than 35 in good health and CMV-seronegative. The sample taken for sequencing was PBMCs. This sequence uses TRBV19 and TRBJ1-5, and 8 bases in between align with TRBD1. The CDR3 region reads CARTLETGERVSNQPQHF. The sequenced DNA: TGTGCCAGGACCCTCGAGACAGGGGAACGCGTGAGCAATCAGCCCCAGCATTTT.